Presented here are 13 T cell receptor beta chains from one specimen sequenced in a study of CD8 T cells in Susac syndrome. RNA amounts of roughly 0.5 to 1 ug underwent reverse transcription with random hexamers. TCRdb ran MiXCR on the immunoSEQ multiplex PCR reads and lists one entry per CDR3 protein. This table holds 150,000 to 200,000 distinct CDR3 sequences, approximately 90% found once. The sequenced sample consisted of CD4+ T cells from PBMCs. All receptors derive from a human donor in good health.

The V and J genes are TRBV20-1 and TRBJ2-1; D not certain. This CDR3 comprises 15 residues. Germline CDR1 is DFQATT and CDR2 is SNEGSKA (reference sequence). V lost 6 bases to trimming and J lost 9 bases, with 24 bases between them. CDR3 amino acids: CSALRIAGRPGEQFF. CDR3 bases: TGCAGTGCCCTGAGGATAGCAGGCCGACCGGGTGAGCAGTTCTTC.

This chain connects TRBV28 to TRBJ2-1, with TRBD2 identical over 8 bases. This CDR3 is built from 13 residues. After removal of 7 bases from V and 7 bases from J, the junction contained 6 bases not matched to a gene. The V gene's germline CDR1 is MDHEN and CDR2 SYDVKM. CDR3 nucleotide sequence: TGTGCCAGCAATAGCGGGGCAACTAATGAGCAGTTCTTC. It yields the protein CASNSGATNEQFF.

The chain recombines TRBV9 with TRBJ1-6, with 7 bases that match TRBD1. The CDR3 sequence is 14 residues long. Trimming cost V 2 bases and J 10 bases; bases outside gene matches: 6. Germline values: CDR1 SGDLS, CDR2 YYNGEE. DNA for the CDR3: TGTGCCAGCAGCGTCGAAGGGGGCGGATCACCCCTCCACTTT. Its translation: CASSVEGGGSPLHF. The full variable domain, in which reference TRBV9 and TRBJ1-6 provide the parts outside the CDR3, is DSGVTQTPKHLITATGQRVTLRCSPRSGDLSVYWYQQSLDQGLQFLIQYYNGEERAKGNILERFSAQQFPDLHSELNLSSLELGDSALYFCASSVEGGGSPLHFGNGTRLTVT.

CDR3 coding DNA: TGTGCCAGCAGTGTGGCTAGCGAATACACAGATACGCAGTATTTT. Translating gives CASSVASEYTDTQYF. This chain joins TRBV25-1 and TRBJ2-3; possible D gene TRBD2, 6 bases. The length of the CDR3 is 15 residues. Germline V gene lookup returns CDR1 MGHDK and CDR2 SYGVNS. Trimming cost V 4 bases and J 2 bases, with 13 bases left between them. Supplemented by reference TRBV25-1 and TRBJ2-3, the full variable domain reads EADIYQTPRYLVIGTGKKITLECSQTMGHDKMYWYQQDPGMELHLIHYSYGVNSTEKGDLSSESTVSRIRTEHFPLTLESARPSHTSQYLCASSVASEYTDTQYFGPGTRLTVL.

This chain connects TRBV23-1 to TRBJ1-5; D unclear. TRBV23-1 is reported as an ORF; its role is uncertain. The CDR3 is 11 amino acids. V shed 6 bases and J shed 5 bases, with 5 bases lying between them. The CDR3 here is CASRIYQPQHF. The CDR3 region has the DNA TGCGCCAGCAGGATATATCAGCCCCAGCATTTT.

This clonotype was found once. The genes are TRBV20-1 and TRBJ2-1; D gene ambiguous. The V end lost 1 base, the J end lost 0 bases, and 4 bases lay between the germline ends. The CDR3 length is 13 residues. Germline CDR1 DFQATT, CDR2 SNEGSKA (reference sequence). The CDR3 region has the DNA TGCAGTGCTAGAGGACACTCCTACAATGAGCAGTTCTTC. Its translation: CSARGHSYNEQFF.

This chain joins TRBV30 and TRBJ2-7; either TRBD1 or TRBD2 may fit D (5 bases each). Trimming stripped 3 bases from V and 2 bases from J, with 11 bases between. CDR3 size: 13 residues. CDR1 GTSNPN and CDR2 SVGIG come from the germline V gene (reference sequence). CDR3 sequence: CAWRGDPPYEQYF. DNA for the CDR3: TGTGCCTGGAGGGGGGACCCCCCCTACGAGCAGTACTTC.

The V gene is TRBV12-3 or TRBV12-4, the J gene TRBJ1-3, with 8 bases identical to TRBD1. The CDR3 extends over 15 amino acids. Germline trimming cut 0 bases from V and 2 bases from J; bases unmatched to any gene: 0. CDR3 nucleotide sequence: TGTGCCAGCAGTTTAGCGGGACAGGCTGGAAACACCATATATTTT. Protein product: CASSLAGQAGNTIYF.

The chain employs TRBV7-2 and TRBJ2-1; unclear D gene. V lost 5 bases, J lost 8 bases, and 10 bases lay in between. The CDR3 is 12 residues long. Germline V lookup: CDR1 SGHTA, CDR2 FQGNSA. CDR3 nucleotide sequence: TGTGCCAGCAGCCGACCGGGTTATGAGCAGTTCTTC. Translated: CASSRPGYEQFF.

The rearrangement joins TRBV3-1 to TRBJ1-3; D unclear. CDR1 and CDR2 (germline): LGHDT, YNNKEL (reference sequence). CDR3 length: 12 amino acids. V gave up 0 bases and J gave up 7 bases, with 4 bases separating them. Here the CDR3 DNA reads TGTGCCAGCAGCCAAGATGGGAACACCATATATTTT. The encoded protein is CASSQDGNTIYF.

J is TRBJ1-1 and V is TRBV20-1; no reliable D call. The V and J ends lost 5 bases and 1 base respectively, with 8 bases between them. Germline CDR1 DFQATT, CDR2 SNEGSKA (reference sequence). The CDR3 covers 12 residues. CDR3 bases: TGCAGTGCTGGTTCCGGGAACACTGAAGCTTTCTTT. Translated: CSAGSGNTEAFF.

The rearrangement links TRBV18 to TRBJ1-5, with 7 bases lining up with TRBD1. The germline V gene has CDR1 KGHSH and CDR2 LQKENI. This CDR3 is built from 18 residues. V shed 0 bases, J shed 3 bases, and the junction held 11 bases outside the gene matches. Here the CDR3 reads CASSPPGQGERYNQPQHF. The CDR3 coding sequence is TGTGCCAGCTCACCACCGGGTCAGGGGGAGCGCTACAATCAGCCCCAGCATTTT.

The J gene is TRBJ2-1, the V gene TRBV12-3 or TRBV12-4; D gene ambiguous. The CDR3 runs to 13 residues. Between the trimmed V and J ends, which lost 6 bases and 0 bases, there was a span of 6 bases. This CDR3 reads CASRAVSYNEQFF. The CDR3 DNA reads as TGTGCCAGCAGGGCAGTCTCCTACAATGAGCAGTTCTTC.